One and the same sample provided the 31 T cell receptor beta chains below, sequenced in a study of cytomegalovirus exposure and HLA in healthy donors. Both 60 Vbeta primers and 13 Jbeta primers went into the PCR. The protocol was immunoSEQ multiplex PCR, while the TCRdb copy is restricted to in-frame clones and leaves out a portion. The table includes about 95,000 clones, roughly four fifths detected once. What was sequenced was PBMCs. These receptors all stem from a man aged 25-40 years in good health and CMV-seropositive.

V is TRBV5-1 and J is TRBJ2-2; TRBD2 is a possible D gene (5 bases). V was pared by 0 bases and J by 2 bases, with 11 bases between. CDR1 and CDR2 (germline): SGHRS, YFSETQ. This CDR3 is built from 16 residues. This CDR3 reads CASSLEDSLNTGELFF. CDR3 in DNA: TGCGCCAGCAGCTTGGAGGACTCCTTAAACACCGGGGAGCTGTTTTTT.

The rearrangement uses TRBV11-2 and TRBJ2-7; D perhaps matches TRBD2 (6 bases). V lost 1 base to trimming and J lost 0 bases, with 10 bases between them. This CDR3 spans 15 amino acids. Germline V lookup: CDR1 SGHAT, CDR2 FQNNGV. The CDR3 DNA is TGTGCCAGCAGCTTAGTCGGGGGTAACTCCTACGAGCAGTACTTC. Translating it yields CASSLVGGNSYEQYF.

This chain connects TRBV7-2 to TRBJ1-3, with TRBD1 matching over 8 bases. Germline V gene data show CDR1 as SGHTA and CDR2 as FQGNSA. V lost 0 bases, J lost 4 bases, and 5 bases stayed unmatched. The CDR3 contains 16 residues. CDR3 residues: CASSLAFGQGGNTIYF. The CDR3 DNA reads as TGTGCCAGCAGCTTAGCCTTTGGACAGGGAGGAAACACCATATATTTT.

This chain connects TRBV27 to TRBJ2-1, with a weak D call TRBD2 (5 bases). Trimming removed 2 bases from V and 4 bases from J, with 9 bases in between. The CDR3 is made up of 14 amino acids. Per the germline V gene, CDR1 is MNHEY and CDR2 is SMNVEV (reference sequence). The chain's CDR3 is CASSLTQRYNEQFF. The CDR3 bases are TGTGCCAGCAGTTTAACCCAGCGGTACAATGAGCAGTTCTTC.

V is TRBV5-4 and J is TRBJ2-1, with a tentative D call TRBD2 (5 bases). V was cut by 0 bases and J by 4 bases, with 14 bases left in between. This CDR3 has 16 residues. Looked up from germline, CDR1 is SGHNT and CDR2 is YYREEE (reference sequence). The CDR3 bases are TGTGCCAGCAGCTTGGCCGGCGGGCGAAATTACAATGAGCAGTTCTTC. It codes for CASSLAGGRNYNEQFF.

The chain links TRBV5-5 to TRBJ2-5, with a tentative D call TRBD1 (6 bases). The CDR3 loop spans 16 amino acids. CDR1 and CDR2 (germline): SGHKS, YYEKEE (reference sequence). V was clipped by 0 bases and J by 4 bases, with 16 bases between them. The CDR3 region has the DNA TGTGCCAGCAGCTTGGGGGACACCTCTTACCGAGAGACCCAGTACTTC. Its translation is CASSLGDTSYRETQYF.

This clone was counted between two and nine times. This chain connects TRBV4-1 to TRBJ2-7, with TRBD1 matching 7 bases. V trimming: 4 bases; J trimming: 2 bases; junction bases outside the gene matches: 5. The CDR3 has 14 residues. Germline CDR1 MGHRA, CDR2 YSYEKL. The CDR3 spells CASSPGQFTYEQYF. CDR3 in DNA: TGCGCCAGCAGCCCGGGACAGTTCACCTACGAGCAGTACTTC.

The CDR3 DNA sequence: TGTGCCAGCAGATCAGGACAGGGGGCGAGGACAGATACGCAGTATTTT. Protein: CASRSGQGARTDTQYF. V and J are TRBV6-6 and TRBJ2-3, with 11 bases lining up with TRBD1. Germline V gene sequence: CDR1 MNHNY, CDR2 SVGAGI (reference sequence). This CDR3 has 16 amino acids. V shed 6 bases and J 3 bases; nucleotides not matched to a gene: 8.

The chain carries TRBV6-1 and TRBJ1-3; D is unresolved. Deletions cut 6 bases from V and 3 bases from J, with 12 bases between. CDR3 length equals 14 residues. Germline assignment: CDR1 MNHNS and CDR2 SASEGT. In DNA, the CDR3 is TGTGCCAGCAGCGCCCCCGTCAGTGGAAACACCATATATTTT. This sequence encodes CASSAPVSGNTIYF.

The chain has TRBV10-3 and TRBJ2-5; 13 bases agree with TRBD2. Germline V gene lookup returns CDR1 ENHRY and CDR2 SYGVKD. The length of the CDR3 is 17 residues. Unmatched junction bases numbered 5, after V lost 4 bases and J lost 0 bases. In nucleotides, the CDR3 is TGTGCCATCAGTGGGGGAGGGACTAGCGGGAACCAAGAGACCCAGTACTTC. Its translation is CAISGGGTSGNQETQYF.

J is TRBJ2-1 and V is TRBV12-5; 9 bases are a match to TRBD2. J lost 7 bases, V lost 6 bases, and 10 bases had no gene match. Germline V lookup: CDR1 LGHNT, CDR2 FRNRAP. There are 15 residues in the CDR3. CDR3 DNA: TGTGCTAGTGGCGGGACTATAGCGGGAGTTAATGAGCAGTTCTTC. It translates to CASGGTIAGVNEQFF.

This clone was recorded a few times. The CDR3 loop is CASSLLTRSSTDTQYF. In DNA form, the CDR3 reads TGTGCCAGCAGCTTACTCACTAGGTCGAGCACAGATACGCAGTATTTT. This rearrangement joins TRBV7-6 to TRBJ2-3; D possibly corresponds to TRBD2 (5 bases). This CDR3 contains 16 residues. V was clipped by 2 bases and J by 0 bases, with 12 bases between them. Germline V gene lookup returns CDR1 SGHVS and CDR2 FNYEAQ.

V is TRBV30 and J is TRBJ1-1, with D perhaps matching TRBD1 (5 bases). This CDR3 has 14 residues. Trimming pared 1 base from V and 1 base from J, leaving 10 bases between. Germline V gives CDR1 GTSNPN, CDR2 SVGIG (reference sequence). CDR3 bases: TGTGCCTGGAGTGGGACACGGAAGAACACTGAAGCTTTCTTT. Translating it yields CAWSGTRKNTEAFF. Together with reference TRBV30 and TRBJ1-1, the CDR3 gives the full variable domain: SQTIHQWPATLVQPVGSPLSLECTVEGTSNPNLYWYRQAAGRGLQLLFYSVGIGQISSEVPQNLSASRPQDRQFILSSKKLLLSDSGFYLCAWSGTRKNTEAFFGQGTRLTVV.

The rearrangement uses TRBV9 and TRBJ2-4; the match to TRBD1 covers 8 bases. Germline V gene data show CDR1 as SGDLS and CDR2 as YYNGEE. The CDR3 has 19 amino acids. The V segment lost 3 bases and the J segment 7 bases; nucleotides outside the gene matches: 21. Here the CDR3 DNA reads TGTGCCAGCAGCGGATTGACAGGGGATTTTAGCGTAGGGCCCAACATTCAGTACTTC. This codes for CASSGLTGDFSVGPNIQYF.

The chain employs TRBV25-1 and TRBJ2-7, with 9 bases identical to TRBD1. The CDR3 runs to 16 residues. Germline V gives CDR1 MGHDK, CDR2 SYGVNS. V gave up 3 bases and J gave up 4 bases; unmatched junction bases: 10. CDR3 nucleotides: TGTGCCAGCAGTGAGACGCCGGGACAGGGTTTTTACGAGCAGTACTTC. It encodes CASSETPGQGFYEQYF.

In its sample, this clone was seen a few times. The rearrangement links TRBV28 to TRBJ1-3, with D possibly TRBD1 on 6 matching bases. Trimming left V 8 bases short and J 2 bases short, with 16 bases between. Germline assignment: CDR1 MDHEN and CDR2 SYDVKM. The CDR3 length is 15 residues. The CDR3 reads CASGLGAMAGNTIYF. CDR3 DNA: TGTGCCAGCGGCCTGGGGGCGATGGCTGGAAACACCATATATTTT.

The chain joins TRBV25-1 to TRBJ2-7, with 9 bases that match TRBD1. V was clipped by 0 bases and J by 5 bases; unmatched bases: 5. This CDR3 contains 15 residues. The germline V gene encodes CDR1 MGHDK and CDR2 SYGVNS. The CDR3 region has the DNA TGTGCCAGCAGTGAATATGGGACAGGGAGGGACGAGCAGTACTTC. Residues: CASSEYGTGRDEQYF.

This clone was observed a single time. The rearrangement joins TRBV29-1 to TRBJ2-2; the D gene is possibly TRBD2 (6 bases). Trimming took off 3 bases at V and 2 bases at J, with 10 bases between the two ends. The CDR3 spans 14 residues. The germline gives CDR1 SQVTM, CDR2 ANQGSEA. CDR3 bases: TGCAGCGTTGACGGGCGGGAAAACACCGGGGAGCTGTTTTTT. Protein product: CSVDGRENTGELFF.

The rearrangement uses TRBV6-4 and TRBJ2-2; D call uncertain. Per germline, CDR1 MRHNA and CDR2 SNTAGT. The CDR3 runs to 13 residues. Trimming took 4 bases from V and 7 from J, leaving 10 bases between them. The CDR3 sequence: CASSAVINGELFF. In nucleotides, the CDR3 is TGTGCCAGCAGTGCGGTCATTAACGGGGAGCTGTTTTTT.

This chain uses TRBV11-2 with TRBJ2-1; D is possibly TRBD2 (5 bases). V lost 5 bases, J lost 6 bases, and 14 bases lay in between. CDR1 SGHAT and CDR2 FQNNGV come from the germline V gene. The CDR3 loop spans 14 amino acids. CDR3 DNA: TGTGCCAGCAGCCCCGCGGGCGGAAGCAATGAGCAGTTCTTC. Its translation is CASSPAGGSNEQFF.

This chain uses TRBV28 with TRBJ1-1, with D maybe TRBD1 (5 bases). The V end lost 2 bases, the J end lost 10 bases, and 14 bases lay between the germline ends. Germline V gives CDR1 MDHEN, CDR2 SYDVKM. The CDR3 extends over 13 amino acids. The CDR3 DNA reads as TGTGCCAGCAGTTTACAGGGCACTTTAGGAGCTTTCTTT. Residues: CASSLQGTLGAFF.

The CDR3 DNA reads as TGTGCCAGCAGCCACAGGGGGCTGAACACTGAAGCTTTCTTT. It is translated as CASSHRGLNTEAFF. V usage is TRBV14 and J usage is TRBJ1-1; 8 positions agree with TRBD1. Germline V gene lookup returns CDR1 SGHDN and CDR2 FVKESK. V shed 3 bases, J shed 0 bases, and the junction held 0 bases outside the gene matches. CDR3 length: 14 amino acids.

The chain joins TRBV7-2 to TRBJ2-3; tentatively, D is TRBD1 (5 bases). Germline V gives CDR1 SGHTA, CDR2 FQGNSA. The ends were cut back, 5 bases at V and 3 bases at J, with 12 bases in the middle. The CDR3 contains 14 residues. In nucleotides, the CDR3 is TGTGCCAGCAGCCCACAGGCTCCAACAGATACGCAGTATTTT. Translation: CASSPQAPTDTQYF.

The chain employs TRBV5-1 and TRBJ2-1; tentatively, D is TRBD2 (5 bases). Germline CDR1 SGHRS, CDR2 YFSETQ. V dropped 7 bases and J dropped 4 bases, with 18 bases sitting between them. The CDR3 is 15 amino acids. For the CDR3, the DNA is TGCGCCAGCGACTTCGCGGGCGGTGCTTACAATGAGCAGTTCTTC. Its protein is CASDFAGGAYNEQFF.

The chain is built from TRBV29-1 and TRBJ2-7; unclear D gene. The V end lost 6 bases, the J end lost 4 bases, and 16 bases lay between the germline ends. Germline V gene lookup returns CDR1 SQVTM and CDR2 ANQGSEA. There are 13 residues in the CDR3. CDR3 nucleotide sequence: TGCAGCGTCGCCGACTGGAAACCTTACGAGCAGTACTTC. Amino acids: CSVADWKPYEQYF.

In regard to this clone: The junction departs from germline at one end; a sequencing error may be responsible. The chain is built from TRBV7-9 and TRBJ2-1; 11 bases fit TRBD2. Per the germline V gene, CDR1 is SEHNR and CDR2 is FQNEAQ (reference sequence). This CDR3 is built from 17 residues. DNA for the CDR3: TGTTCCAGCAGCTCGACTAGCGGGATCCCCTCCTACAATGAGCAGTTCTTC. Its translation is CSSSSTSGIPSYNEQFF.

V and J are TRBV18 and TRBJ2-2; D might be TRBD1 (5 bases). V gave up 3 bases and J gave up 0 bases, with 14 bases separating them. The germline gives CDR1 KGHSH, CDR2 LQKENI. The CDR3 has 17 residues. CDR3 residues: CASSPSGAGPNTGELFF. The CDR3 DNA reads TGTGCCAGCTCACCTAGTGGAGCAGGGCCGAACACCGGGGAGCTGTTTTTT.

The CDR3 sequence is CASSLAGLAGELFF. DNA for the CDR3: TGTGCCAGCAGCTTAGCGGGACTAGCCGGGGAGCTGTTTTTT. This rearrangement joins TRBV11-2 to TRBJ2-2, with 8 bases that match TRBD2. Germline CDR1 SGHAT, CDR2 FQNNGV. The CDR3 is 14 residues long. V trimming: 1 base; J trimming: 6 bases; junction bases outside the gene matches: 1.

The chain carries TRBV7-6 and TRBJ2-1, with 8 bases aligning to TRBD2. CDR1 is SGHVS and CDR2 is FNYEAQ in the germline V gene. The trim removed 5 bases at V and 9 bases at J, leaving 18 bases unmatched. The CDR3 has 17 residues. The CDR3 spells CASSVGPSGLKRGEQFF. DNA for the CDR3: TGTGCCAGCAGCGTAGGCCCTAGCGGGCTTAAGCGGGGTGAGCAGTTCTTC.

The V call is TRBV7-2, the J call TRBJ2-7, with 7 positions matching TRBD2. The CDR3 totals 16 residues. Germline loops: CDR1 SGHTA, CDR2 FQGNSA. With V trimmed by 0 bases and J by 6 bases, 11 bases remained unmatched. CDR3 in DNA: TGTGCCAGCAGCTTAGCCGGGGGGTCCTCAGGGTCCGAGCAGTACTTC. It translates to CASSLAGGSSGSEQYF.

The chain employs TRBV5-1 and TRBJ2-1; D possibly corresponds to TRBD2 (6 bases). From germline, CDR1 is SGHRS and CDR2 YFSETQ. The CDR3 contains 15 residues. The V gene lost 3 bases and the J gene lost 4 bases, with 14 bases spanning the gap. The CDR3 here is CASSWDLSSYNEQFF. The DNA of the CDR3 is TGCGCCAGCAGCTGGGACTTATCTTCGTACAATGAGCAGTTCTTC.